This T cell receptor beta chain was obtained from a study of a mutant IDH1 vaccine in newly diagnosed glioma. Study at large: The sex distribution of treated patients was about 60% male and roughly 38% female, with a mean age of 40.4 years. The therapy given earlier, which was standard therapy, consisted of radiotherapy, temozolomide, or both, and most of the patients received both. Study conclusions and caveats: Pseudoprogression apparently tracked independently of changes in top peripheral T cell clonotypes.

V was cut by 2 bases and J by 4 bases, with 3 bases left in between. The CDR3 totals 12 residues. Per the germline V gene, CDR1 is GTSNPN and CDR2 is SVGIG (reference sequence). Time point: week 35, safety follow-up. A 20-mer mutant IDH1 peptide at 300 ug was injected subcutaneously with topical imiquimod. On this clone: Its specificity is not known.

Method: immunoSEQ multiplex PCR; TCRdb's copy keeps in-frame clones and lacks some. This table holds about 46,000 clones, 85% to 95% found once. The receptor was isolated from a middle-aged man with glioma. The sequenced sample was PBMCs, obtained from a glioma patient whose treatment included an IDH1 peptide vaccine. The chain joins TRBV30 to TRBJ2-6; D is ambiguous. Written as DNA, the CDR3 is TGTGCCTGGAGTTCCGGGGCCAACGTCCTGACTTTC. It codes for CAWSSGANVLTF.